The 2 T cell receptor beta chains below were found in one sample sequenced in a study of cytomegalovirus exposure and HLA in healthy donors. The PCR employed 60 Vbeta primers together with 13 Jbeta primers. Profiled with immunoSEQ multiplex PCR; TCRdb holds only in-frame clones, not every one. This table holds 150,000 or so clones, 65% to 80% found once. The sequenced sample was PBMCs. The receptors derive from a man aged 35 to 55 in good health and CMV-seropositive.

V is TRBV5-6 and J is TRBJ2-4, with TRBD2 as a possible D gene (7 bases). Trimming pared 3 bases from V and 1 base from J, leaving 17 bases between. In germline, CDR1 is SGHDT, CDR2 YYEEEE. This CDR3 has 17 amino acids. This CDR3 is CASSSPRGGEAKNIQYF. For the CDR3, the DNA is TGTGCCAGCAGCTCACCTCGCGGGGGCGAGGCCAAAAACATTCAGTACTTC.

This chain uses TRBV11-2 with TRBJ2-7, with TRBD1 as a possible D gene (6 bases). The CDR3 is 13 residues long. Trimming left V 4 bases short and J 6 bases short, with 13 bases between. The germline V gene has CDR1 SGHAT and CDR2 FQNNGV. The CDR3 loop is CASSSAMGAEQYF. The CDR3, as DNA: TGTGCCAGCAGCTCAGCCATGGGGGCCGAGCAGTACTTC.